This T cell receptor (beta chain) derives from a study of T cells in Graves' hyperthyroidism and ophthalmopathy. In the case of this clonotype: Its antigen is as yet unknown.

Per the germline V gene, CDR1 is SGHRS and CDR2 is YFSETQ. With 0 bases removed from V and 3 bases from J, the gap between germline ends came to 12 bases. This CDR3 comprises 15 residues. From RNA transcripts, TCR beta CDR3 regions were amplified. Carried out on the TCR CDR3, a first-round RT-PCR used the HTBI primer set. Each CDR3 protein gets one entry after TCRdb re-called the multiplex PCR reads with MiXCR. The sample shows about 570,000 distinct CDR3 sequences, more than 45% of them seen only once. The study, taken as a whole, reports: Also found in blood were most expanded thyroid clonotypes above 0.001.

The chain couples TRBV5-1 to TRBJ2-5, with TRBD1 as a possible D gene (6 bases). The TCR was taken from an adult woman with Graves' disease, either hyperthyroidism or ophthalmopathy (not recorded which). Sequenced input: peripheral blood or thyroid tissue (not recorded which). For the CDR3, the DNA is TGCGCCAGCAGCTTGGTGTCAGGGGTAGAAGAGACCCAGTACTTC. Translated, it gives CASSLVSGVEETQYF.